The next 24 T cell receptor beta chains were all read from a single sample in a study of cytomegalovirus exposure and HLA in healthy donors. 13 Jbeta primers and 60 Vbeta primers were used for the PCR. Sequencing used immunoSEQ multiplex PCR; TCRdb keeps in-frame clones, though not all of them. This sample yields 200,000 to 250,000 clones, of which about 75% are seen a single time; about 1.9% belongs to the top ten. Sequenced sample: PBMCs. These receptor sequences come from a woman aged 25 to 39 in good health and CMV-seronegative.

This clone was observed a few times. The chain uses TRBV30 and TRBJ1-5, with TRBD1 matching over 7 bases. The junction had 3 bases not matched to a gene; V was cut back by 1 base and J by 3 bases. From germline, CDR1 is GTSNPN and CDR2 SVGIG (reference sequence). CDR3 size: 14 residues. This CDR3 is CAWSAGTDNQPQHF. For the CDR3, the DNA is TGTGCCTGGAGTGCCGGGACAGACAATCAGCCCCAGCATTTT.

The gene calls are TRBV5-1 and TRBJ1-2; 8 bases are a match to TRBD1. This CDR3 spans 13 amino acids. Trimming cost V 4 bases and J 2 bases; bases outside gene matches: 1. Germline V gene sequence: CDR1 SGHRS, CDR2 YFSETQ. Here the CDR3 DNA reads TGCGCCAGCAGCCGACAGGGGAACTATGGCTACACCTTC. Protein: CASSRQGNYGYTF.

The count of this clone is one. The CDR3 DNA sequence: TGTGCCAGCAGCTTAGATCGGGGGTACTACGAGCAGTACTTC. Its translation: CASSLDRGYYEQYF. V is TRBV11-2 and J is TRBJ2-7, with a tentative D call TRBD2 (6 bases). Germline values: CDR1 SGHAT, CDR2 FQNNGV. The CDR3 has 14 amino acids. Trimming left V 0 bases short and J 3 bases short, with 9 bases between.

This clone appeared a single time. The junction does not match germline at one end; this may be a read error. V is TRBV9 and J is TRBJ2-5, with TRBD2 matching over 9 bases. Looked up from germline, CDR1 is SGDLS and CDR2 is YYNGEE. The CDR3 is 14 amino acids. CDR3 coding DNA: TGTGCCAGCAGCGTGGGGACTAGCTCCTACGAGCAGAACTTC. Encoded protein: CASSVGTSSYEQNF.

As concerns this clone: The junction does not match germline at one end; this may be a read error. The chain has TRBV19 and TRBJ2-2; 12 bases map to TRBD2. Germline CDR1 is LNHDA and CDR2 is SQIVND (reference sequence). The CDR3 is made up of 17 amino acids. The CDR3 reads CASSQGWTSGNSGELFF. The CDR3 DNA reads as TGTGCCAGTAGTCAGGGTTGGACTAGCGGGAACAGCGGGGAGCTGTTTTTT.

The CDR3 DNA follows: TGTGCCAGCAGCTTATTCACTAGCGCCGGGGAGCTGTTTTTT. Amino acids: CASSLFTSAGELFF. The V gene is TRBV7-3, the J gene TRBJ2-2; 7 bases agree with TRBD2. With 2 bases clipped from V and 6 bases from J, the junction kept 3 bases outside the gene matches. The germline gives CDR1 SGHTA, CDR2 FQGTGA. CDR3 length: 14 amino acids.

To note about this clone: The same CDR3 also results from other DNA sequences found in this sample. The J gene is TRBJ1-2, the V gene TRBV6-5, with no clear D. Trimming cost V 5 bases and J 8 bases, with 15 bases left between them. Looked up from germline, CDR1 is MNHEY and CDR2 is SVGAGI. The CDR3 has 13 residues. The CDR3 sequence is CASSEMGSGGYTF. As DNA, the CDR3 is TGTGCCAGCAGTGAGATGGGGTCGGGGGGCTACACCTTC.

This chain links TRBV4-1 with TRBJ1-6; weak D call: TRBD1 (5 bases). The CDR3 is 14 amino acids. The germline CDR1 and CDR2 sequences are MGHRA and YSYEKL. V dropped 2 bases and J dropped 7 bases, with 9 bases sitting between them. The CDR3 DNA sequence: TGCGCCAGCAGCCAAACCCGACAGAATTCACCCCTCCACTTT. Translating it yields CASSQTRQNSPLHF.

The V gene is TRBV9, the J gene TRBJ2-7; 12 nucleotides agree with TRBD2. The V gene's germline CDR1 is SGDLS and CDR2 YYNGEE. CDR3 size: 19 residues. Trimming removed 6 bases from V and 0 bases from J; junction bases left unmatched: 16. The CDR3 DNA is TGTGCCAGCACCCTTGGGGGGACTAGCGGGTCTTCCGGCTCCTACGAGCAGTACTTC. This translates into CASTLGGTSGSSGSYEQYF.

The V call is TRBV30, the J call TRBJ1-5; D is unresolved. V was trimmed by 1 base and J by 6 bases, leaving 10 bases between them. The CDR3 covers 13 residues. Germline CDR1 is GTSNPN and CDR2 is SVGIG (reference sequence). Here the CDR3 DNA reads TGTGCCTGGAGTGGAACGGGTGGTCAGCCCCAGCATTTT. It specifies CAWSGTGGQPQHF.

This clone was counted between two and nine times. The chain carries TRBV5-5 and TRBJ2-7, with 8 nucleotides matching TRBD1. The CDR3 has 13 amino acids. The junction had 6 bases not matched to a gene; V was cut back by 4 bases and J by 6 bases. Germline V gives CDR1 SGHKS, CDR2 YYEKEE (reference sequence). This CDR3 is CASSTDRVGEQYF. CDR3 DNA: TGTGCCAGCAGCACGGACAGGGTCGGCGAGCAGTACTTC.

J is TRBJ1-1 and V is TRBV18, with D perhaps matching TRBD1 (6 bases). The CDR3 has 14 residues. V lost 1 base to trimming and J lost 4 bases, with 10 bases between them. Germline-derived CDR1 and CDR2 are KGHSH and LQKENI. CDR3 DNA sequence: TGTGCCAGCTCACCACTGGGGGCGCCCACTGAAGCTTTCTTT. Its protein is CASSPLGAPTEAFF.

The chain links TRBV4-2 to TRBJ1-5; tentatively, D is TRBD1 (5 bases). This CDR3 is built from 15 residues. Germline V gives CDR1 LGHNA, CDR2 YNFKEQ. The V and J ends lost 2 bases and 7 bases respectively, with 15 bases between them. The CDR3 is CASSQSPGFGQPQHF. The CDR3 nucleotides read TGTGCCAGCAGCCAATCCCCAGGGTTCGGGCAGCCCCAGCATTTT.

The V and J genes are TRBV27 and TRBJ1-1; D perhaps matches TRBD1 (5 bases). Germline V gene data show CDR1 as MNHEY and CDR2 as SMNVEV (reference sequence). The CDR3 totals 14 residues. V lost 5 bases and J 5 bases, leaving 15 bases between the germline ends. The CDR3 here is CASSPGLPGTEAFF. Here the CDR3 DNA reads TGTGCCAGCAGTCCGGGACTCCCGGGAACTGAAGCTTTCTTT.

This clone has just a few counts. The rearrangement joins TRBV7-9 to TRBJ1-2; D may be TRBD1 (6 bases). V dropped 5 bases and J dropped 2 bases, with 18 bases sitting between them. The CDR3 totals 16 residues. Per germline, CDR1 SEHNR and CDR2 FQNEAQ (reference sequence). CDR3 bases: TGTGCCAGCAGCCAGACCCAGACAGGTCTCAACTATGGCTACACCTTC. Protein: CASSQTQTGLNYGYTF.

The rearrangement joins TRBV5-6 to TRBJ1-1, with TRBD1 matching 7 bases. J gave up 6 bases and V 4 bases, and 9 bases lay outside the gene matches. The CDR3 has 14 amino acids. Germline values: CDR1 SGHDT, CDR2 YYEEEE. In DNA, the CDR3 is TGTGCCAGCAGCCCTCAGACAGGGTTCGCTGAAGCTTTCTTT. It encodes CASSPQTGFAEAFF.

This clone has a single count. This sequence is one base from a far larger clone and is likely a read error. The chain employs TRBV7-6 and TRBJ2-7; TRBD1 aligns across 8 bases. CDR3 size: 16 residues. Germline V CDR1 and CDR2: SGHVS, FNYEAQ. The CDR3 spells CAGSLNSGQGAGEQYF. CDR3 in DNA: TGTGCCGGCAGCTTAAACTCGGGCCAGGGGGCGGGAGAGCAGTACTTC.

The rearrangement joins TRBV2 to TRBJ2-1, with D possibly being TRBD2 (6 bases). Germline V gives CDR1 SNHLY, CDR2 FYNNEI. This CDR3 contains 12 residues. Trimming took off 7 bases at V and 5 bases at J, with 9 bases between the two ends. In DNA, the CDR3 is TGTGCCAGCAATCGGGGGAACAATGAGCAGTTCTTC. This translates into CASNRGNNEQFF. Full variable domain (outside the CDR3, taken from reference TRBV2 and TRBJ2-1): EPEVTQTPSHQVTQMGQEVILRCVPISNHLYFYWYRQILGQKVEFLVSFYNNEISEKSEIFDDQFSVERPDGSNFTLKIRSTKLEDSAMYFCASNRGNNEQFFGPGTRLTVL.

The CDR3 bases are TGTGCCAGGGGAGGGGAGCAGTACTTC. Translating gives CARGGEQYF. J is TRBJ2-7 and V is TRBV19; 7 nucleotides match TRBD2. V lost 9 bases, J lost 7 bases, and 0 bases stayed unmatched. This CDR3 spans 9 amino acids. Per the germline V gene, CDR1 is LNHDA and CDR2 is SQIVND (reference sequence). The complete variable domain, with remaining parts taken from reference TRBV19 and TRBJ2-7, reads DGGITQSPKYLFRKEGQNVTLSCEQNLNHDAMYWYRQDPGQGLRLIYYSQIVNDFQKGDIAEGYSVSREKKESFPLTVTSAQKNPTAFYLCARGGEQYFGPGTRLTVT.

In the case of this clone: The conserved phenylalanine or tryptophan is not found at the CDR3 terminus, so this likely reflects a read error. The chain uses TRBV18 and TRBJ2-7; the D gene is possibly TRBD1 (6 bases). In germline, CDR1 is KGHSH, CDR2 LQKENI. V was clipped by 4 bases and J by 5 bases, with 18 bases between them. The CDR3 is 15 amino acids. DNA of the CDR3: TGTGCCAGCTCACTCTACCTAGAGGGGGTGGACGAGCAGTACCTC. Translated, it gives CASSLYLEGVDEQYL.

CDR3 coding DNA: TGTGCCAGCAGCTTACTGGTAGCGGGAGGGTCCGAGCAGTACTTC. This codes for CASSLLVAGGSEQYF. V usage is TRBV7-6 and J usage is TRBJ2-7, with 11 bases lining up with TRBD2. The V and J ends lost 2 bases and 6 bases, in that order; junction bases with no gene match: 6. CDR1 is SGHVS, CDR2 FNYEAQ, per germline. The CDR3 runs to 15 residues.

The V and J genes are TRBV6-1 and TRBJ2-2; D is uncertain. CDR3 length: 15 residues. Germline CDR1 and CDR2: MNHNS and SASEGT. Trimming left V 4 bases short and J 1 base short, with 10 bases between. CDR3 residues: CASSVDGVNTGELFF. DNA of the CDR3: TGTGCCAGCAGTGTCGACGGAGTGAACACCGGGGAGCTGTTTTTT.

CDR3 region: CASSVGGTGGLGELFF. As DNA, the CDR3 is TGTGCCAGCAGCGTAGGGGGGACAGGGGGCCTCGGGGAGCTGTTTTTT. The chain combines TRBV9 with TRBJ2-2; 12 bases are shared with TRBD1. Trimming removed 0 bases from V and 7 bases from J; junction bases left unmatched: 4. The germline gives CDR1 SGDLS, CDR2 YYNGEE. The CDR3 totals 16 residues.

A note on this clone: This CDR3 is also generated by other DNA sequences in the sample. V gene TRBV27 combines with J gene TRBJ2-2, with TRBD1 matching over 9 bases. CDR3 length: 16 residues. Germline V gives CDR1 MNHEY, CDR2 SMNVEV (reference sequence). V was pared by 6 bases and J by 4 bases, with 9 bases of the junction left unmatched. The CDR3: CASSGTGGAGTGELFF. The CDR3 coding sequence is TGTGCCAGCAGCGGTACAGGGGGCGCCGGCACCGGGGAGCTGTTTTTT.